Shown below are 27 T cell receptor beta chains from a single sample sequenced in a study of cytomegalovirus exposure and HLA in healthy donors. TCRdb keeps only in-frame clones here, not all; method: immunoSEQ multiplex PCR. The data show approximately 280,000 clones, around 86% seen once. Sequencing was done on a sample of PBMCs. These receptor sequences come from a woman younger than 35 in good health and CMV-seronegative.

In this sample, this clone turned up a few times. The chain couples TRBV5-1 to TRBJ1-5; 8 nucleotides match TRBD1. The J segment lost 7 bases and the V segment lost 2 bases, leaving 11 bases of the junction unmatched. The CDR3 runs to 16 residues. CDR1 and CDR2 from the germline V gene are SGHRS and YFSETQ. CDR3 residues: CASSFGQGYSKQPQHF. CDR3 bases: TGCGCCAGCAGCTTCGGACAGGGCTATTCAAAGCAGCCCCAGCATTTT. The full variable domain, with the rest looked up from reference TRBV5-1 and TRBJ1-5, is KAGVTQTPRYLIKTRGQQVTLSCSPISGHRSVSWYQQTPGQGLQFLFEYFSETQRNKGNFPGRFSGRQFSNSRSEMNVSTLELGDSALYLCASSFGQGYSKQPQHFGDGTRLSIL.

The chain has TRBV12-5 and TRBJ2-4; TRBD1 matches at 8 bases. V lost 6 bases to trimming and J lost 2 bases; unmatched junction nucleotides: 6. Germline loops: CDR1 LGHNT, CDR2 FRNRAP. The CDR3 is made up of 15 amino acids. The CDR3 DNA reads as TGTGCTAGTGGCGGACAGGGTTCGACCAAAAACATTCAGTACTTC. This sequence encodes CASGGQGSTKNIQYF.

V is TRBV7-3 and J is TRBJ2-2, with D possibly matching TRBD1 (5 bases). The length of the CDR3 is 13 residues. Trimming removed 3 bases at V and 6 bases at J, with 8 bases between. Germline-derived CDR1 and CDR2 are SGHTA and FQGTGA. CDR3 nucleotide sequence: TGTGCCAGCAGCTTTGGGGCAGCCGGGGAGCTGTTTTTT. Its protein product is CASSFGAAGELFF.

The chain recombines TRBV7-8 with TRBJ1-1, with TRBD1 identical over 8 bases. This CDR3 has 15 amino acids. CDR1 is SGHVS and CDR2 is FQNEAQ in the germline V gene. With V trimmed by 5 bases and J by 1 base, 6 bases remained unmatched. The CDR3 reads CASSLRTGRNTEAFF. Written as DNA, the CDR3 is TGTGCCAGCAGCCTCCGGACAGGGCGGAACACTGAAGCTTTCTTT.

V and J are TRBV13 and TRBJ1-1, with D possibly being TRBD1 (5 bases). Germline loops: CDR1 PRHDT, CDR2 FYEKMQ (reference sequence). The CDR3 spans 16 residues. V gave up 2 bases and J gave up 3 bases, with 16 bases separating them. For the CDR3, the DNA is TGTGCCAGCAGCTTACGCCAGGGTTTGTTGGACACTGAAGCTTTCTTT. Translated: CASSLRQGLLDTEAFF.

The genes are TRBV4-2 and TRBJ2-3, with 7 nucleotides matching TRBD1. This CDR3 region has 17 residues. The trim removed 0 bases at V and 1 base at J, leaving 7 bases unmatched. Germline assignment: CDR1 LGHNA and CDR2 YNFKEQ. DNA of the CDR3: TGTGCCAGCAGCCAAGACGAGGGGGCCTTGGGCACAGATACGCAGTATTTT. Translation: CASSQDEGALGTDTQYF.

The chain is built from TRBV30 and TRBJ2-3; the D gene is possibly TRBD2 (6 bases). CDR3 length: 14 amino acids. CDR1 and CDR2 (germline): GTSNPN, SVGIG (reference sequence). Trimming removed 3 bases from V and 2 bases from J, with 12 bases in between. CDR3: CAWRTPGVTDTQYF. The CDR3 nucleotides read TGTGCCTGGAGAACTCCGGGGGTCACAGATACGCAGTATTTT.

The chain employs TRBV28 and TRBJ1-5; weak D call: TRBD1 (5 bases). The CDR3 is made up of 15 amino acids. V lost 2 bases and J 3 bases, leaving 11 bases between the germline ends. Germline V gene sequence: CDR1 MDHEN, CDR2 SYDVKM. CDR3 amino acids: CASSLPGGNNQPQHF. In nucleotides, the CDR3 is TGTGCCAGCAGTTTACCGGGGGGAAACAATCAGCCCCAGCATTTT.

This sequence joins TRBV4-2 and TRBJ2-2; possibly TRBD2 for D (5 bases). The germline V and J ends were trimmed by 4 bases and 5 bases, with 20 bases remaining between them. The CDR3 is made up of 17 amino acids. CDR1 and CDR2 from the germline V gene are LGHNA and YNFKEQ. The CDR3 reads CASSPQTPQRRTGELFF. The DNA for the CDR3 is TGTGCCAGCAGCCCCCAGACCCCCCAGCGGCGAACCGGGGAGCTGTTTTTT.

V gene TRBV18 combines with J gene TRBJ2-2, with 8 bases fitting TRBD1. Germline trimming cut 5 bases from V and 6 bases from J; bases unmatched to any gene: 11. Germline V gives CDR1 KGHSH, CDR2 LQKENI. The CDR3 runs to 16 residues. The CDR3 DNA is TGTGCCAGCTCATCCGGACAGGGTTTCGGTGCCGGGGAGCTGTTTTTT. Translated: CASSSGQGFGAGELFF.

This chain links TRBV9 with TRBJ2-7, with 9 bases fitting TRBD2. V trimming: 2 bases; J trimming: 6 bases; junction bases outside the gene matches: 3. CDR3 length equals 13 residues. Per the germline V gene, CDR1 is SGDLS and CDR2 is YYNGEE. CDR3 residues: CASSVGTSSEQYF. CDR3 in DNA: TGTGCCAGCAGCGTCGGGACTAGCAGCGAGCAGTACTTC. Full variable domain (missing parts from reference TRBV9 and TRBJ2-7): DSGVTQTPKHLITATGQRVTLRCSPRSGDLSVYWYQQSLDQGLQFLIQYYNGEERAKGNILERFSAQQFPDLHSELNLSSLELGDSALYFCASSVGTSSEQYFGPGTRLTVT.

The rearrangement links TRBV19 to TRBJ2-3; 7 bases line up with TRBD2. The V gene's germline CDR1 is LNHDA and CDR2 SQIVND (reference sequence). CDR3 length: 14 amino acids. V shed 9 bases, J shed 8 bases, and the junction held 14 bases outside the gene matches. The CDR3 loop is CASHNWGGKGTQYF. The DNA of the CDR3 is TGTGCCAGCCACAACTGGGGGGGGAAGGGTACGCAGTATTTT.

The chain recombines TRBV27 with TRBJ2-3; D unclear. The CDR3 sequence is 16 residues long. Germline assignment: CDR1 MNHEY and CDR2 SMNVEV (reference sequence). With 5 bases removed from V and 2 bases from J, the gap between germline ends came to 17 bases. The CDR3 nucleotides are TGTGCCAGCAGTACCCCGTCGGGTGGATCCACAGATACGCAGTATTTT. As protein: CASSTPSGGSTDTQYF.

The chain is built from TRBV19 and TRBJ1-2; the D gene is possibly TRBD1 (5 bases). V shed 1 base and J shed 6 bases, with 9 bases lying between them. The CDR3 consists of 13 residues. Germline loops: CDR1 LNHDA, CDR2 SQIVND (reference sequence). The CDR3 DNA follows: TGTGCCAGTAGTATAGCGGGGGATGATGGCTACACCTTC. This translates into CASSIAGDDGYTF.

This clone was seen more than once but under ten times. This chain links TRBV5-8 with TRBJ1-5; TRBD1 matches 9 bases. Germline trimming cut 4 bases from V and 6 bases from J; bases unmatched to any gene: 2. The CDR3 covers 13 residues. Looked up from germline, CDR1 is SGHTS and CDR2 is YDEGEE. CDR3 region: CASSPTGGQPQHF. CDR3 in DNA: TGTGCCAGCAGCCCGACAGGGGGTCAGCCCCAGCATTTT.

V is TRBV27 and J is TRBJ2-2; tentative D call: TRBD1 (5 bases). The V gene's germline CDR1 is MNHEY and CDR2 SMNVEV (reference sequence). V dropped 4 bases and J dropped 4 bases, with 13 bases sitting between them. This CDR3 region has 15 residues. CDR3 DNA: TGTGCCAGCAGTTACGGCAGGGTGACCACCGGGGAGCTGTTTTTT. Protein sequence: CASSYGRVTTGELFF.

The V and J genes are TRBV5-1 and TRBJ2-1; TRBD2 aligns across 13 bases. Trimming cost V 5 bases and J 3 bases; bases outside gene matches: 8. Germline V gives CDR1 SGHRS, CDR2 YFSETQ. The CDR3 is 17 residues long. The CDR3 DNA is TGCGCCAGCAGGCCGACTAGCGGGAGGATAAACTACAATGAGCAGTTCTTC. Its protein is CASRPTSGRINYNEQFF.

The chain combines TRBV10-3 with TRBJ2-7; D ambiguous. Per the germline V gene, CDR1 is ENHRY and CDR2 is SYGVKD. The CDR3 has 14 residues. V shed 2 bases and J shed 0 bases, with 8 bases lying between them. Here the CDR3 reads CAISEGASSYEQYF. The CDR3, as DNA: TGTGCCATCAGTGAGGGAGCCAGCTCCTACGAGCAGTACTTC.

The chain recombines TRBV29-1 with TRBJ2-3; 9 nucleotides agree with TRBD1. The CDR3 loop spans 13 amino acids. J was trimmed by 2 bases and V by 7 bases; bases with no gene match: 4. Germline-derived CDR1 and CDR2 are SQVTM and ANQGSEA. The CDR3 region has the DNA TGCAGCGACAGGGACAGGGTCACAGATACGCAGTATTTT. Amino acids: CSDRDRVTDTQYF.

The chain employs TRBV19 and TRBJ1-5, with unresolved D. V lost 6 bases and J 0 bases, leaving 18 bases between the germline ends. CDR3 length: 17 amino acids. Germline loops: CDR1 LNHDA, CDR2 SQIVND (reference sequence). The CDR3 nucleotides read TGTGCCAGTAGCCCTCGCGAGGGATTTTATAGCAATCAGCCCCAGCATTTT. Amino acid sequence: CASSPREGFYSNQPQHF.

In this sample, this clone turned up a few times. The V gene is TRBV19, the J gene TRBJ1-2; 8 nucleotides line up with TRBD1. V lost 8 bases, J lost 0 bases, and 2 bases stayed unmatched. The CDR3 has 13 residues. Germline loops: CDR1 LNHDA, CDR2 SQIVND (reference sequence). This CDR3 is CASWDRTNYGYTF. CDR3 in DNA: TGTGCCAGTTGGGACAGGACTAACTATGGCTACACCTTC. The full variable domain, with the rest looked up from reference TRBV19 and TRBJ1-2, is DGGITQSPKYLFRKEGQNVTLSCEQNLNHDAMYWYRQDPGQGLRLIYYSQIVNDFQKGDIAEGYSVSREKKESFPLTVTSAQKNPTAFYLCASWDRTNYGYTFGSGTRLTVV.

J is TRBJ1-5 and V is TRBV25-1, with a possible D match to TRBD1 (6 bases). The CDR3 has 16 amino acids. CDR1 and CDR2 from the germline V gene are MGHDK and SYGVNS. With 2 bases removed from V and 1 base from J, the gap between germline ends came to 12 bases. The CDR3 region has the DNA TGTGCCAGCAGTGAAAATAGGGGGGGGAGCAATCAGCCCCAGCATTTT. Its translation is CASSENRGGSNQPQHF.

The chain uses TRBV4-3 and TRBJ1-2; 9 nucleotides line up with TRBD1. The CDR3 sequence is 16 residues long. Germline-derived CDR1 and CDR2 are LGHNA and YSLEER. V dropped 0 bases and J dropped 3; count of bases not matched to a gene: 5. The CDR3 DNA is TGCGCCAGCAGCCAAGATTCGGGACAGGGCTACTATGGCTACACCTTC. Translation: CASSQDSGQGYYGYTF.

This chain links TRBV9 with TRBJ2-1; 11 bases align to TRBD2. The length of the CDR3 is 15 residues. Germline V gene sequence: CDR1 SGDLS, CDR2 YYNGEE. J gave up 7 bases and V 4 bases, and 7 bases lay outside the gene matches. The CDR3, as DNA: TGTGCCAGCAGCCCCCCGGGACTAGCGGTGAATGAGCAGTTCTTC. It yields the protein CASSPPGLAVNEQFF.

This chain links TRBV28 with TRBJ1-2; TRBD1 matches at 7 bases. Germline V lookup: CDR1 MDHEN, CDR2 SYDVKM. Germline trimming cut 6 bases from V and 1 base from J; bases unmatched to any gene: 14. The CDR3 is 17 residues long. CDR3 DNA: TGTGCCAGCAGCCCTGTGGGTTGGACAGGAGGTAACTATGGCTACACCTTC. Translation: CASSPVGWTGGNYGYTF.

The V and J genes are TRBV4-3 and TRBJ2-7; 9 bases agree with TRBD1. Germline lookup yields CDR1 LGHNA and CDR2 YSLEER. CDR3 size: 17 residues. Unmatched junction bases numbered 11, after V lost 2 bases and J lost 3 bases. The CDR3 spells CASSQNWTGAKDYEQYF. The CDR3, as DNA: TGCGCCAGCAGCCAAAACTGGACAGGGGCCAAAGACTACGAGCAGTACTTC.

The gene calls are TRBV5-1 and TRBJ2-2, with 15 bases identical to TRBD2. Unmatched junction bases numbered 7, after V lost 2 bases and J lost 5 bases. From germline, CDR1 is SGHRS and CDR2 YFSETQ. CDR3 length equals 18 residues. The DNA of the CDR3 is TGCGCCAGCAGCTTTTTGGGACTAGCGGGAGGAGGAACCGGGGAGCTGTTTTTT. Its protein is CASSFLGLAGGGTGELFF.